This TCR beta chain was profiled in a study of blood T cell repertoires in COVID-19. Study information: T cells, B-cell-depleted T cells, or PBMCs provided the cDNA or gDNA that served as material.

Original analysis: Researchers report that nucleated cell counts were estimated from reference gene primer amplification. Clones were read by immunoSEQ multiplex PCR, and TCRdb kept only the in-frame ones, dropping some. The DNA was the basis for D and trimming; V, J and clone size are from that table. The table shows fewer than 500,000 clones, with around 89% occurring only once. Donors were grouped by their self-reported clinical history. Resolution of symptoms, clearance, or two negative PCRs was present in recovered Cohort 3 donors. The CDR3 length is 14 residues. Looked up from germline, CDR1 is MNHEY and CDR2 is SVGAGI. With 6 bases removed from V and 10 bases from J, the gap between germline ends came to 16 bases.

Sequencing was carried out using PBMCs or T cells enriched from blood (not recorded which). This TCR was recovered from a man between 25 and 39 years old who had recovered from COVID-19. The chain recombines TRBV6-5 with TRBJ1-6, with D unclear. The CDR3 loop is CASSADIMNSPLHF. DNA for the CDR3: TGTGCCAGCAGCGCCGACATAATGAACTCACCCCTCCACTTT.